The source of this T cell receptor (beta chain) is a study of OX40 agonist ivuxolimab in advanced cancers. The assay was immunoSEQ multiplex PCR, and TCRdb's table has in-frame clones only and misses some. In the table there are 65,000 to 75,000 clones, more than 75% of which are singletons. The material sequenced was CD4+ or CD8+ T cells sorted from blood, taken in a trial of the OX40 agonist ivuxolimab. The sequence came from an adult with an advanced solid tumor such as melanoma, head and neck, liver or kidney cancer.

Here the CDR3 reads CASSLVSDTQYF. The CDR3 region has the DNA TGTGCCAGCAGCTTAGTGTCAGATACGCAGTATTTT. The rearrangement uses TRBV7-8 and TRBJ2-3; D ambiguous. Germline values: CDR1 SGHVS, CDR2 FQNEAQ. V was cut by 1 base and J by 4 bases, with 3 bases left in between. This CDR3 contains 12 residues.